These T cell receptor beta chains were read from a single sample in a study of blood T cell repertoires in COVID-19. Generated by immunoSEQ multiplex PCR, the TCRdb table keeps only in-frame clones and is missing some. The profile shows 160,000 or so clones, about 91% of them singletons. Sequenced input: peripheral blood. These receptor sequences come from a woman in her forties or fifties with acute or convalescent COVID-19. Both conserved end residues are part of each CDR3. The D gene is left open where the match is weak. Expanded clones are given a class, and other clones once, few, many or no size at all.

J gene	V gene	D gene	CDR3 length	clone size	CDR3 protein	CDR3 DNA
TRBJ2-3	TRBV2	TRBD2	18	.	CASSETGLFSGTGDTQYF	TGTGCCAGCAGTGAAACGGGACTATTTAGCGGGACGGGAGATACGCAGTATTTT
TRBJ1-6	TRBV16	.	12	few	CASSQLHSPLHF	TGTGCCAGCAGCCAGTTACACTCACCCCTCCACTTT
TRBJ2-1	TRBV11-2	.	14	.	CASSLDTQNNEQFF	TGTGCCAGCAGCTTAGATACACAAAACAATGAGCAGTTCTTC
TRBJ2-5	TRBV3-1/TRBV3-2	TRBD2	15	.	CASSQSSGGRETQYF	TGTGCCAGCAGCCAATCTAGCGGGGGAAGGGAGACCCAGTACTTC
TRBJ1-1	TRBV7-2	.	13	.	CASLWAANTEAFF	TGTGCCAGTCTTTGGGCCGCGAACACTGAAGCTTTCTTT
TRBJ1-1	TRBV11-2	.	14	.	CASSLRAENTEAFF	TGTGCCAGCAGCTTGAGGGCCGAGAACACTGAAGCTTTCTTT
TRBJ1-2	TRBV13	.	14	.	CASSPDPGERGYTF	TGTGCCAGCAGCCCAGACCCCGGGGAGCGTGGCTACACCTTC
TRBJ1-2	TRBV3-1/TRBV3-2	.	14	.	CASSQDLGGGGYTF	TGTGCCAGCAGCCAAGATCTTGGGGGGGGTGGCTACACCTTC
TRBJ1-6	TRBV27	TRBD1	16	.	CASSSGGQGAYSPLHF	TGTGCCAGCAGTTCCGGCGGGCAGGGGGCGTATTCACCCCTCCACTTT
TRBJ2-3	TRBV2	.	14	.	CASTGHEGADTQYF	TGTGCCAGCACCGGGCACGAGGGCGCAGATACGCAGTATTTT
TRBJ2-1	TRBV7-2	TRBD2	19	.	CASSFRTSGRRNSYNEQFF	TGTGCCAGCAGCTTTAGAACTAGCGGGAGGCGAAACTCCTACAATGAGCAGTTCTTC
TRBJ2-4	TRBV6-5	.	15	.	CASSYSGRTKNIQYF	TGTGCCAGCAGTTACTCGGGGAGAACGAAAAACATTCAGTACTTC
TRBJ2-1	TRBV7-8	.	14	.	CASSFSDSHNEQFF	TGTGCCAGCAGCTTTAGCGACTCCCACAATGAGCAGTTCTTC
TRBJ1-1	TRBV5-4	.	12	.	CASSQLGTEAFF	TGTGCCAGCAGCCAACTAGGGACTGAAGCTTTCTTT
TRBJ1-2	TRBV7-9	.	14	few	CASSFEGTDYGYTF	TGTGCCAGCAGCTTTGAGGGAACAGACTATGGCTACACCTTC
TRBJ1-6	TRBV6-5	.	12	.	CASSYDGRTLHF	TGTGCCAGCAGTTACGACGGGAGGACCCTCCACTTT
TRBJ2-1	TRBV7-2	.	15	.	CASSLGLDLYNEQFF	TGTGCCAGCAGCTTAGGACTGGATCTTTACAATGAGCAGTTCTTC
TRBJ2-3	TRBV24-1	.	13	.	CATSRGFTDTQYF	TGTGCCACCAGTAGGGGTTTTACAGATACGCAGTATTTT
TRBJ1-2	TRBV5-1	.	15	once	CASSLGLIANYGYTF	TGCGCCAGCAGCTTGGGGTTAATAGCTAACTATGGCTACACCTTC
TRBJ2-2	TRBV12-3/TRBV12-4	TRBD1	13	.	CASRTGYTGELFF	TGTGCCAGCAGGACAGGGTACACCGGGGAGCTGTTTTTT
TRBJ2-5	TRBV5-1	.	13	.	CASAVGNQETQYF	TGCGCCAGCGCTGTCGGGAACCAAGAGACCCAGTACTTC
TRBJ2-1	TRBV7-8	TRBD2	17	few	CASSPGTGLAGEGEQFF	TGTGCCAGCAGCCCGGGAACGGGACTAGCGGGAGAAGGTGAGCAGTTCTTC
TRBJ2-2	TRBV7-9	.	15	few	CASSQGQGGAGELFF	TGTGCCAGCAGCCAAGGGCAGGGAGGCGCCGGGGAGCTGTTTTTT
TRBJ1-1	TRBV4-1	TRBD1	14	.	CASSSHGTAPEAFF	TGCGCCAGCAGCTCCCACGGGACAGCCCCTGAAGCTTTCTTT
TRBJ1-2	TRBV29-1	TRBD1	13	few	CSAKSGTDYGYTF	TGCAGCGCCAAATCCGGGACAGACTATGGCTACACCTTC
TRBJ2-3	TRBV5-4	.	14	once	CASLDTGRADTQYF	TGTGCCAGTCTAGATACGGGAAGGGCAGATACGCAGTATTTT
TRBJ1-5	TRBV19	.	17	once	CASSMDPGIFSNQPQHF	TGTGCCAGTAGTATGGATCCAGGCATTTTTAGCAATCAGCCCCAGCATTTT
TRBJ2-1	TRBV7-3	.	15	few	CASSLGQVGQGEQFF	TGTGCCAGCAGCTTAGGGCAGGTGGGTCAGGGTGAGCAGTTCTTC
TRBJ2-2	TRBV6-5	.	14	.	CASSGTADTGELFF	TGTGCCAGCAGCGGGACTGCCGACACCGGGGAGCTGTTTTTT